Given below is one T cell receptor (beta chain) in context. A quantity of roughly 0.5 to 1 ug RNA underwent reverse transcription using random hexamers. Across 54 Vbeta and 13 Jbeta, TCR beta CDR3 was amplified with immunoSEQ multiplex PCR. From the immunoSEQ multiplex PCR reads, TCRdb called clonotypes with MiXCR, one entry per CDR3 protein. The sample includes 150,000 to 160,000 distinct CDR3 sequences, roughly 94% of them seen just once. This sample is part of a study of CD8 T cells in Susac syndrome. The sample consisted of CD8+ T cells from PBMCs. The clonotype was recovered from a human donor with multiple sclerosis.

The CDR3 coding sequence is TGTGCCAGCGGGGCAGGGGGCGCTCACTATGGCTACACCTTC. This translates into CASGAGGAHYGYTF. The V gene is TRBV27, the J gene TRBJ1-2; 8 bases fit TRBD1. The CDR3 sequence is 14 residues long. Trimming removed 8 bases from V and 3 bases from J; junction bases left unmatched: 8. In germline, CDR1 is MNHEY, CDR2 SMNVEV (reference sequence).